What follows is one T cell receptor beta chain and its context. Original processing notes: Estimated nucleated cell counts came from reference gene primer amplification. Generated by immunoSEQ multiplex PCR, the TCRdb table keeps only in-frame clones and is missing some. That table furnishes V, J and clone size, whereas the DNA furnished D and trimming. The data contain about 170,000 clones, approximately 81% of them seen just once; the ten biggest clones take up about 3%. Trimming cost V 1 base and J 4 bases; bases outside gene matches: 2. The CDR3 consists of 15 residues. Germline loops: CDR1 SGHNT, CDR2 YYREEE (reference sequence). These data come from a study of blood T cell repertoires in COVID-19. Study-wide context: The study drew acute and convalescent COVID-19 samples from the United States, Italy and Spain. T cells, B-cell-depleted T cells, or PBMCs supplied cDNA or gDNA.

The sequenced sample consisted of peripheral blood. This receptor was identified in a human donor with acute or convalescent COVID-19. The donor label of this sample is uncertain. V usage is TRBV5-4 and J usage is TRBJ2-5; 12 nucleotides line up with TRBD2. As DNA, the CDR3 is TGTGCCAGCAGCTTGCCTAGCGGGGGGGCAGAGACCCAGTACTTC. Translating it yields CASSLPSGGAETQYF.